The 13 T cell receptor beta chains below come from one sample, sequenced in a study of cytomegalovirus exposure and HLA in healthy donors. Clones were sequenced by immunoSEQ multiplex PCR, and TCRdb holds only the in-frame ones, with some missing. The sample includes some 150,000 clones, roughly 89% of them seen just once. The specimen was PBMCs. The receptors originated from a young woman in good health and CMV-seropositive.

J is TRBJ2-2 and V is TRBV27; TRBD1 is a possible D gene (6 bases). Per germline, CDR1 MNHEY and CDR2 SMNVEV (reference sequence). Trimming shortened V by 5 bases and J by 6 bases, and 7 bases separated the two germline ends. This CDR3 comprises 12 residues. CDR3 in DNA: TGTGCCAGCAGTCAGGGGCCCGGGGAGCTGTTTTTT. Its translation is CASSQGPGELFF.

The chain employs TRBV6-1 and TRBJ2-3; 14 nucleotides agree with TRBD2. Unmatched junction bases numbered 7, after V lost 4 bases and J lost 4 bases. CDR3 length equals 17 residues. CDR1 is MNHNS and CDR2 is SASEGT in the germline V gene. The DNA of the CDR3 is TGTGCCAGCAGTGTGACTAGCGGGGGGGCCGCGGCAGATACGCAGTATTTT. This encodes CASSVTSGGAAADTQYF.

The chain recombines TRBV30 with TRBJ2-3; TRBD1 matches at 7 bases. The CDR3 contains 13 residues. Germline V CDR1 and CDR2: GTSNPN, SVGIG (reference sequence). The trim removed 2 bases at V and 8 bases at J, leaving 7 bases unmatched. This CDR3 reads CAWSSQGVGTQYF. The CDR3, as DNA: TGTGCCTGGAGTTCCCAGGGGGTCGGTACGCAGTATTTT.

V is TRBV7-6 and J is TRBJ2-3; a weak D match, TRBD1 (8 bases). In germline, CDR1 is SGHVS, CDR2 FNYEAQ. Trimming cost V 3 bases and J 2 bases, with 15 bases left between them. CDR3 size: 16 residues. CDR3 residues: CASSFQQGGHTDTQYF. In nucleotides, the CDR3 is TGTGCCAGCAGCTTCCAACAGGGGGGGCACACAGATACGCAGTATTTT. The full variable domain, in which reference TRBV7-6 and TRBJ2-3 provide the parts outside the CDR3, is GAGVSQSPRYKVTKRGQDVALRCDPISGHVSLYWYRQALGQGPEFLTYFNYEAQQDKSGLPNDRFSAERPEGSISTLTIQRTEQRDSAMYRCASSFQQGGHTDTQYFGPGTRLTVL.

This clone was seen more than once but under ten times. V gene TRBV29-1 combines with J gene TRBJ1-6; weak D call: TRBD1 (6 bases). V lost 4 bases, J lost 9 bases, and 13 bases lay in between. The CDR3 extends over 13 amino acids. Germline CDR1 reads SQVTM; CDR2 reads ANQGSEA. The CDR3 DNA reads as TGCAGCGTTGCACAGGGCCGCGGTTCACCCCTCCACTTT. Translated, it gives CSVAQGRGSPLHF.

CDR3 DNA sequence: TGTGCCAGCAGGGGAGGGAGGTCCCAGCATTTT. As protein: CASRGGRSQHF. The chain uses TRBV28 and TRBJ1-5; D not certain. Trimming pared 6 bases from V and 11 bases from J, leaving 11 bases between. The germline CDR1 and CDR2 sequences are MDHEN and SYDVKM. The CDR3 sequence is 11 residues long.

This chain uses TRBV7-9 with TRBJ1-6; D not certain. CDR1 is SEHNR, CDR2 FQNEAQ, per germline (reference sequence). V dropped 5 bases and J dropped 12 bases, with 17 bases sitting between them. The CDR3 runs to 14 residues. CDR3 loop: CASSTSISGEPLHF. Here the CDR3 DNA reads TGTGCCAGCAGCACATCGATCAGCGGGGAACCCCTCCACTTT.

The chain recombines TRBV6-6 with TRBJ1-2, with TRBD1 matching over 9 bases. This CDR3 is 15 amino acids long. The V segment lost 6 bases and the J segment 8 bases; nucleotides outside the gene matches: 13. From germline, CDR1 is MNHNY and CDR2 SVGAGI (reference sequence). CDR3: CASRPPGQGGGGYTF. CDR3 nucleotides: TGTGCCAGCAGACCTCCGGGACAGGGAGGTGGGGGCTACACCTTC.

The chain has TRBV10-1 and TRBJ2-1; 14 bases line up with TRBD2. V lost 3 bases, J lost 9 bases, and 4 bases stayed unmatched. From germline, CDR1 is WNHNN and CDR2 SYGVQD (reference sequence). This CDR3 is built from 15 residues. The CDR3 nucleotides read TGCGCCAGCAGTGACGGGACTAGCGGGGGAACTGAGCAGTTCTTC. This gives the protein CASSDGTSGGTEQFF.

The V gene is TRBV19, the J gene TRBJ2-5; 9 nucleotides align to TRBD1. Trimming took 6 bases from V and 7 from J; bases not matched to a gene: 6. The CDR3 runs to 13 residues. Germline V CDR1 and CDR2: LNHDA, SQIVND (reference sequence). The CDR3 DNA sequence: TGTGCCAGTAGCGGACAGGGGATCGGGACCCAGTACTTC. Translated: CASSGQGIGTQYF.

The genes are TRBV18 and TRBJ1-1; TRBD1 agrees at 7 bases. From germline, CDR1 is KGHSH and CDR2 LQKENI. The CDR3 has 13 amino acids. J lost 8 bases, V lost 9 bases, and 12 bases had no gene match. Here the CDR3 reads CASGQASYGEAFF. CDR3 in DNA: TGTGCCAGTGGACAGGCTTCGTATGGAGAAGCTTTCTTT.

The chain links TRBV5-6 to TRBJ2-7; unclear D gene. The CDR3 extends over 12 amino acids. V lost 1 base and J 2 bases, leaving 4 bases between the germline ends. Germline CDR1 is SGHDT and CDR2 is YYEEEE. For the CDR3, the DNA is TGTGCCAGCAGCTTGTCCGCCTACGAGCAGTACTTC. It yields the protein CASSLSAYEQYF.

The V gene is TRBV7-2, the J gene TRBJ1-2; a possible D gene is TRBD1 (5 bases). CDR1 and CDR2 (germline): SGHTA, FQGNSA. This CDR3 is 14 amino acids long. Trimming removed 2 bases at V and 6 bases at J, with 13 bases between. In DNA, the CDR3 is TGTGCCAGCAGCTTAAATCCAGGGCTTGATGGCTACACCTTC. Amino acid sequence: CASSLNPGLDGYTF.